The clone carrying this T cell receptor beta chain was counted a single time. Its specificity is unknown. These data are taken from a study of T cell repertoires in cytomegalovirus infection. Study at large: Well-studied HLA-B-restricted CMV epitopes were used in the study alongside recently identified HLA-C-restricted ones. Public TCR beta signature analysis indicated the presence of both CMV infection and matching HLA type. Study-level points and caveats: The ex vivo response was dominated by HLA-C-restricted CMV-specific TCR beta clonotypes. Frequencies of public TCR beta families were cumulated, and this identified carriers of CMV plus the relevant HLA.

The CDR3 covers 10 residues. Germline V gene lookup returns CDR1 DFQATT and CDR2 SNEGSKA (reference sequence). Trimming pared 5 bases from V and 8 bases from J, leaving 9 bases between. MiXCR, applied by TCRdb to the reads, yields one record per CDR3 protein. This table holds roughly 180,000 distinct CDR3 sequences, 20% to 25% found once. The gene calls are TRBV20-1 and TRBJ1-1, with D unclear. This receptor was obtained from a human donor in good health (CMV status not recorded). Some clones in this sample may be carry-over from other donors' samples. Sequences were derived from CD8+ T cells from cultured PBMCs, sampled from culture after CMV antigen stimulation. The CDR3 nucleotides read TGCAGTGCTGACGAGAACGAAGCTTTCTTT. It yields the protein CSADENEAFF.